This entry concerns a single TCR beta chain. Per germline, CDR1 LGHDT and CDR2 YNNKEL (reference sequence). This CDR3 comprises 15 residues. V lost 2 bases to trimming and J lost 2 bases; unmatched junction nucleotides: 2. One entry per CDR3 protein, called by TCRdb with MiXCR from the RT-PCR reads. The sample lists approximately 720,000 distinct CDR3 sequences, about 14% occurring once. The TCR comes from a female donor in good health, serving as a healthy control. Material for sequencing was memory CD4+ T cells from blood. J is TRBJ2-1 and V is TRBV3-1; TRBD2 matches 8 bases. The CDR3 protein is CASSQLAGTYNEQFF. The CDR3 region has the DNA TGTGCCAGCAGCCAATTAGCGGGGACCTACAATGAGCAGTTCTTC.